This TCR beta chain comes out of a study of T cell responses to AZD1222 COVID-19 vaccine. Study-wide findings and caveats: Donors in the cohort were predominantly white British and more often female, and clonal diversity was possibly underestimated.

With regard to this clone: Its target is unknown.

TCRdb keeps only in-frame clones here, not all; method: immunoSEQ multiplex PCR. This sample carries roughly 70,000 clones, about four fifths of them seen once, and the ten largest clones take roughly 5%. Trimming stripped 4 bases from V and 5 bases from J, with 17 bases between. The CDR3 sequence is 15 residues long. The V gene's germline CDR1 is MNHEY and CDR2 SVGEGT. The sequence came from an adult in good health. The chain links TRBV6-2 or TRBV6-3 to TRBJ2-5; D may be TRBD1 (6 bases). The sample was peripheral blood, taken on day 0 of AZD1222 vaccination. For the CDR3, the DNA is TGTGCCAGCAGTTCCCCTTCCCGACAGGTCGAGACCCAGTACTTC. Protein product: CASSSPSRQVETQYF.